This T cell receptor (beta chain) was retrieved from a study of T cells in Graves' hyperthyroidism and ophthalmopathy. General study points: Through a model of 13 V-J features, ophthalmopathy was separated from stable hyperthyroidism.

It was RNA transcripts that yielded the amplified TCR beta CDR3 regions. A set of HTBI primers served as the primers for a first-round RT-PCR of the TCR CDR3. TCRdb called the multiplex PCR reads again in MiXCR, with one record for every CDR3 protein. Among around 400,000 distinct CDR3 sequences listed, 13% were seen once. Germline V CDR1 and CDR2: SGHRS, YFSETQ. The ends lost 4 bases at V and 0 bases at J; junction bases unmatched: 7. CDR3 length: 15 amino acids. The study left out patients who had uncontrolled infection, other autoimmune disease, pregnancy or lactation. This clonotype was counted many times. Its antigen is not known.

The sequence came from a woman younger than 30 with Graves' hyperthyroidism. Sequenced material: blood. J is TRBJ2-7 and V is TRBV5-1; 7 bases align to TRBD2. The chain's CDR3 is CASSPGREYSYEQYF. CDR3 bases: TGCGCCAGCAGCCCGGGGCGGGAGTACTCCTACGAGCAGTACTTC.